The next 21 T cell receptor beta chains were all read from a single sample in a study of blood T cell repertoires in COVID-19. Assay: immunoSEQ multiplex PCR; the TCRdb copy retains only in-frame clones and omits some. The sample has approximately 210,000 clones; about nine tenths are singletons. The sequenced sample was peripheral blood. The receptors were gathered from a man aged 30-40 years who had recovered from COVID-19.

The genes are TRBV12-5 and TRBJ2-5, with 7 bases lining up with TRBD1. The CDR3 length is 14 residues. Unmatched junction bases numbered 3, after V lost 1 base and J lost 4 bases. The germline V gene encodes CDR1 LGHNT and CDR2 FRNRAP. The CDR3 sequence is CASGLGQGVETQYF. CDR3 nucleotides: TGTGCTAGTGGTTTGGGACAGGGTGTAGAGACCCAGTACTTC. The full variable domain, completed using reference TRBV12-5 and TRBJ2-5, is DARVTQTPRHKVTEMGQEVTMRCQPILGHNTVFWYRQTMMQGLELLAYFRNRAPLDDSGMPKDRFSAEMPDATLATLKIQPSEPRDSAVYFCASGLGQGVETQYFGPGTRLLVL.

The chain employs TRBV29-1 and TRBJ2-1, with no clear D. Germline values: CDR1 SQVTM, CDR2 ANQGSEA. Trimming cost V 1 base and J 0 bases, with 19 bases left between them. This CDR3 is 18 amino acids long. CDR3 protein: CSVEALNDYQTSYNEQFF. In nucleotides, the CDR3 is TGCAGCGTTGAAGCCCTAAATGATTATCAAACCTCCTACAATGAGCAGTTCTTC.

This rearrangement joins TRBV4-2 to TRBJ2-1, with 7 bases identical to TRBD2. This CDR3 is 16 amino acids long. CDR1 and CDR2 from the germline V gene are LGHNA and YNFKEQ. V dropped 0 bases and J dropped 8; count of bases not matched to a gene: 10. The DNA for the CDR3 is TGTGCCAGCAGCCAAGACGATTGGCGGGGGAATTATGAGCAGTTCTTC. It translates to CASSQDDWRGNYEQFF.

The chain is built from TRBV7-2 and TRBJ1-5; TRBD1 agrees at 7 bases. The length of the CDR3 is 14 residues. Germline V lookup: CDR1 SGHTA, CDR2 FQGNSA. V shed 5 bases, J shed 5 bases, and the junction held 6 bases outside the gene matches. CDR3 sequence: CASSPGQLYQPQHF. The CDR3 nucleotides are TGTGCCAGCAGCCCGGGACAGTTGTATCAGCCCCAGCATTTT.

The J gene is TRBJ2-5, the V gene TRBV10-2; the match to TRBD2 covers 14 bases. V lost 8 bases and J lost 5; bases outside the gene matches: 4. Germline V gives CDR1 WSHSY, CDR2 SAAADI. CDR3 length equals 14 residues. CDR3 bases: TGCGCCAGCCGGGGACTAGCGGGGGACGAGACCCAGTACTTC. As protein: CASRGLAGDETQYF.

The CDR3 nucleotides read TGTGCCAGCAGCCAGGGAGCCGGGACAGGGGCCACCTACGAGCAGTACTTC. Translating it yields CASSQGAGTGATYEQYF. The rearrangement links TRBV16 to TRBJ2-7; TRBD1 matches at 10 bases. The junction had 10 bases not matched to a gene; V was cut back by 3 bases and J by 2 bases. This CDR3 contains 17 residues. CDR1 is KGHSY and CDR2 is FQNENV in the germline V gene.

V gene TRBV4-3 combines with J gene TRBJ2-1, with D unresolved. From germline, CDR1 is LGHNA and CDR2 YSLEER. V lost 0 bases and J lost 0, with 12 bases in between. The CDR3 has 17 residues. CDR3 loop: CASSQDLGQSSYNEQFF. DNA for the CDR3: TGCGCCAGCAGCCAAGATTTGGGCCAAAGCTCCTACAATGAGCAGTTCTTC.

The CDR3 region has the DNA TGTGCCACCAGTGGTGGGGGCCCGAACACCGGGGAGCTGTTTTTT. It specifies CATSGGGPNTGELFF. This rearrangement joins TRBV24-1 to TRBJ2-2; weak D call: TRBD1 (6 bases). The CDR3 is 15 residues long. The V end lost 5 bases, the J end lost 0 bases, and 9 bases lay between the germline ends. The germline gives CDR1 KGHDR, CDR2 SFDVKD.

The V gene is TRBV10-3, the J gene TRBJ1-1; TRBD1 matches at 7 bases. The CDR3 has 13 amino acids. The V segment lost 10 bases and the J segment 4 bases; nucleotides outside the gene matches: 9. Germline assignment: CDR1 ENHRY and CDR2 SYGVKD. In nucleotides, the CDR3 is TGTGCCACCCGCTCGGGACAGCTCACTGAAGCTTTCTTT. It yields the protein CATRSGQLTEAFF.

The chain uses TRBV11-2 and TRBJ2-7; perhaps TRBD2 as D (6 bases). V was shortened by 1 base and J by 6 bases, with 10 bases between the two germline ends. CDR1 is SGHAT, CDR2 FQNNGV, per germline. The CDR3 is 13 amino acids. The CDR3: CASSLGGLGEQYF. CDR3 DNA sequence: TGTGCCAGCAGCTTAGGGGGACTCGGCGAGCAGTACTTC.

J is TRBJ1-2 and V is TRBV5-5; D is undetermined. This CDR3 is 12 amino acids long. Trimming pared 4 bases from V and 1 base from J, leaving 5 bases between. Germline loops: CDR1 SGHKS, CDR2 YYEKEE (reference sequence). This chain's CDR3 is CASSGGNYGYTF. CDR3 sequence (DNA): TGTGCCAGCAGCGGAGGTAACTATGGCTACACCTTC.

The chain combines TRBV3-1 (or the pseudogene TRBV3-2) with TRBJ2-7, with D possibly matching TRBD2 (5 bases). V dropped 3 bases and J dropped 3 bases, with 9 bases sitting between them. The CDR3 is 13 residues long. Per germline, CDR1 LGHDT and CDR2 YNNKEL (reference sequence). The CDR3 is CASSHGRGYEQYF. In nucleotides, the CDR3 is TGTGCCAGCAGCCATGGACGGGGCTACGAGCAGTACTTC.

The chain employs TRBV19 and TRBJ2-3; 7 bases align to TRBD2. In germline, CDR1 is LNHDA, CDR2 SQIVND (reference sequence). The CDR3 extends over 15 amino acids. V lost 3 bases, J lost 2 bases, and 5 bases stayed unmatched. This CDR3 is CASSMWLADTDTQYF. Here the CDR3 DNA reads TGTGCCAGTAGTATGTGGCTAGCGGACACAGATACGCAGTATTTT.

The chain has TRBV2 and TRBJ2-5; perhaps TRBD1 as D (5 bases). Between the trimmed V and J ends, which lost 3 bases and 2 bases, there was a span of 10 bases. CDR1 is SNHLY, CDR2 FYNNEI, per germline. This CDR3 has 14 residues. CDR3 in amino acids: CASSEMAGQETQYF. The CDR3 DNA is TGTGCCAGCAGTGAGATGGCAGGGCAAGAGACCCAGTACTTC.

CDR3 sequence: CASSSDLQGSGNTIYF. For the CDR3, the DNA is TGTGCCAGCAGCTCTGACCTCCAGGGATCTGGAAACACCATATATTTT. The gene calls are TRBV5-4 and TRBJ1-3, with D perhaps matching TRBD1 (5 bases). Germline CDR1 and CDR2: SGHNT and YYREEE (reference sequence). CDR3 length: 16 residues. Trimming cost V 3 bases and J 1 base, with 14 bases left between them.

This rearrangement joins TRBV5-1 to TRBJ2-2, with D possibly matching TRBD2 (5 bases). Trimming took off 4 bases at V and 5 bases at J, with 21 bases between the two ends. CDR3 length: 17 amino acids. Germline V CDR1 and CDR2: SGHRS, YFSETQ. Here the CDR3 DNA reads TGCGCCAGCAGCCCGTTTCTTCATGTAGCGCAAACCGGGGAGCTGTTTTTT. It yields the protein CASSPFLHVAQTGELFF.

The chain recombines TRBV10-1 with TRBJ2-3, with a tentative D call TRBD1 (5 bases). Germline loops: CDR1 WNHNN, CDR2 SYGVQD (reference sequence). The CDR3 contains 12 residues. V was cut by 4 bases and J by 5 bases, with 7 bases left in between. This CDR3 is CASSGGLDTQYF. CDR3 coding DNA: TGCGCCAGCAGTGGGGGCTTAGATACGCAGTATTTT.

V gene TRBV7-9 combines with J gene TRBJ1-4, with unresolved D. Trimming stripped 3 bases from V and 4 bases from J, with 6 bases between. Germline V gene data show CDR1 as SEHNR and CDR2 as FQNEAQ (reference sequence). The CDR3 is 13 residues long. This CDR3 reads CASSFVRNEKLFF. CDR3 in DNA: TGTGCCAGCAGCTTTGTCCGTAATGAAAAACTGTTTTTT.

This sequence joins TRBV4-2 and TRBJ2-7; D might be TRBD2 (6 bases). V was pared by 5 bases and J by 1 base, with 18 bases between. The germline CDR1 and CDR2 sequences are LGHNA and YNFKEQ. The CDR3 runs 16 residues. The CDR3 DNA reads TGTGCCAGCAGCAACCACGGGACTCTTAATTCCTACGAGCAGTACTTC. Protein product: CASSNHGTLNSYEQYF.

This clone was picked up one time. The chain recombines TRBV11-2 with TRBJ2-5; TRBD2 matches 8 bases. Trimming cost V 5 bases and J 2 bases; bases outside gene matches: 13. Germline loops: CDR1 SGHAT, CDR2 FQNNGV. The length of the CDR3 is 17 residues. Here the CDR3 DNA reads TGTGCCAGCAGCCCCCGGAGAGCGGGGGCGGTGCAAGAGACCCAGTACTTC. Encoded protein: CASSPRRAGAVQETQYF.

Regarding this clone: Compared with germline, one end of the junction differs, possibly owing to a read error. The chain joins TRBV7-2 to TRBJ2-3; D gene uncertain. This CDR3 has 12 residues. The germline V gene encodes CDR1 SGHTA and CDR2 FQGNSA. CDR3 DNA sequence: TGTGCCACCAGCATCATCACAGATACGCAGTATTTT. Translation: CATSIITDTQYF.